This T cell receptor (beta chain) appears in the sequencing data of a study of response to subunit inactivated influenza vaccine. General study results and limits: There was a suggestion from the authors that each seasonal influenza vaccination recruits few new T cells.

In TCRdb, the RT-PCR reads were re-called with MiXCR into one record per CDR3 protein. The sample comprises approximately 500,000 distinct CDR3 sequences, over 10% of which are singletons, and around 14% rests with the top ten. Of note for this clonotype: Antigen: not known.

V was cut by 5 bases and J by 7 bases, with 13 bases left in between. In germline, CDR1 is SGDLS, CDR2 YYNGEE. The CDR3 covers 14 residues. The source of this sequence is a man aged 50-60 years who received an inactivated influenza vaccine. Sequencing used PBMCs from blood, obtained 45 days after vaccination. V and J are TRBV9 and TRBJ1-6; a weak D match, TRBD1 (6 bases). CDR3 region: CASRGGPTNSPLHF. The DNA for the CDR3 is TGTGCCAGCAGAGGGGGGCCAACAAATTCACCCCTCCACTTT.